Following are 17 T cell receptor beta chains from one sample sequenced in a study of T cell responses to AZD1222 COVID-19 vaccine. The table came from immunoSEQ multiplex PCR; TCRdb's copy has only in-frame clones and leaves some out. This sample carries about 140,000 clones, 88% of them seen once, and the ten largest clones take 2.5% to 3.5%. Here the sequenced sample was peripheral blood, taken 28 days after the second AZD1222 dose. The source is an adult who received the AZD1222 COVID-19 vaccine.

The chain recombines TRBV19 with TRBJ1-1, with D perhaps TRBD1 (5 bases). Trimming removed 5 bases from V and 6 bases from J, with 10 bases in between. CDR3 size: 12 residues. Per the germline V gene, CDR1 is LNHDA and CDR2 is SQIVND (reference sequence). The CDR3 coding sequence is TGTGCCAGTAGTTTTTGGGGCTCTGAAGCTTTCTTT. Translation: CASSFWGSEAFF.

This clone was observed a few times. This chain connects TRBV9 to TRBJ2-7; 9 bases align to TRBD2. Germline lookup yields CDR1 SGDLS and CDR2 YYNGEE. The CDR3 runs to 15 residues. Trimming at V came to 0 bases and at J to 4 bases, leaving 5 bases not matched to a gene. DNA of the CDR3: TGTGCCAGCAGCGTAGCAGCGGGAGGTAGTTACGAGCAGTACTTC. It specifies CASSVAAGGSYEQYF.

The chain joins TRBV19 to TRBJ2-7, with D perhaps TRBD1 (6 bases). This CDR3 has 15 residues. Trimming pared 0 bases from V and 3 bases from J, leaving 12 bases between. The V gene's germline CDR1 is LNHDA and CDR2 SQIVND (reference sequence). The CDR3 coding sequence is TGTGCCAGTAGTATAGATTTGGGACATCTCTACGAGCAGTACTTC. Its protein is CASSIDLGHLYEQYF.

This clone was observed a handful of times. The chain employs TRBV5-1 and TRBJ1-1, with 10 nucleotides matching TRBD1. V was pared by 4 bases and J by 4 bases, with 13 bases of the junction left unmatched. Germline values: CDR1 SGHRS, CDR2 YFSETQ. The CDR3 spans 17 residues. The DNA of the CDR3 is TGCGCCAGCAGCCGACCCTTGACAGGGGGCGGCGGCACTGAAGCTTTCTTT. It is translated as CASSRPLTGGGGTEAFF.

This chain uses TRBV7-3 with TRBJ2-2; tentatively, D is TRBD2 (5 bases). V lost 5 bases and J lost 8, with 15 bases in between. This CDR3 is built from 14 residues. CDR1 and CDR2 from the germline V gene are SGHTA and FQGTGA. CDR3 in DNA: TGTGCCAGCAGCGTATTTGAGGGCCAAGGGGAGCTGTTTTTT. It translates to CASSVFEGQGELFF.

The J gene is TRBJ2-6, the V gene TRBV7-8; D is uncertain. The germline V and J ends were trimmed by 2 bases and 0 bases, with 5 bases remaining between them. Per germline, CDR1 SGHVS and CDR2 FQNEAQ. There are 15 residues in the CDR3. The CDR3 DNA reads as TGTGCCAGCAGCTTATTTAGCTCTGGGGCCAACGTCCTGACTTTC. Its translation is CASSLFSSGANVLTF. Together with reference TRBV7-8 and TRBJ2-6, the CDR3 gives the full variable domain: GAGVSQSPRYKVAKRGQDVALRCDPISGHVSLFWYQQALGQGPEFLTYFQNEAQLDKSGLPSDRFFAERPEGSVSTLKIQRTQQEDSAVYLCASSLFSSGANVLTFGAGSRLTVL.

The chain links TRBV7-9 to TRBJ1-5, with a weak D call TRBD1 (5 bases). V lost 5 bases to trimming and J lost 1 base, with 9 bases between them. Germline CDR1 is SEHNR and CDR2 is FQNEAQ (reference sequence). CDR3 size: 14 residues. CDR3 loop: CASSPTASNQPQHF. The CDR3 bases are TGTGCCAGCAGCCCGACAGCCAGCAATCAGCCCCAGCATTTT.

The V call is TRBV18, the J call TRBJ1-3; D is unresolved. Germline CDR1 KGHSH, CDR2 LQKENI. The CDR3 extends over 15 amino acids. Trimming stripped 0 bases from V and 4 bases from J, with 10 bases between. Here the CDR3 reads CASSPPWTPGNTIYF. In DNA, the CDR3 is TGTGCCAGCTCACCACCTTGGACCCCCGGAAACACCATATATTTT.

J is TRBJ2-7 and V is TRBV3-1 (or the pseudogene TRBV3-2), with D possibly TRBD2 on 5 matching bases. This CDR3 is 14 amino acids long. CDR1 and CDR2 (germline): LGHDT, YNNKEL (reference sequence). V lost 7 bases, J lost 0 bases, and 13 bases lay in between. CDR3 coding DNA: TGTGCCAGCACCTCATCCGGGGTCTCCTACGAGCAGTACTTC. This gives the protein CASTSSGVSYEQYF.

The V gene is TRBV29-1, the J gene TRBJ1-2; tentatively, D is TRBD1 (6 bases). The CDR3 length is 14 residues. V was pared by 3 bases and J by 1 base, with 12 bases between. From germline, CDR1 is SQVTM and CDR2 ANQGSEA. CDR3 sequence reads: CSVDGGQLNYGYTF. The DNA for the CDR3 is TGCAGCGTTGATGGTGGACAGCTTAACTATGGCTACACCTTC.

This clone has only a few counts. CDR3 residues: CASSTTGTASYEQYF. The CDR3 DNA reads TGTGCCAGCAGCACAACCGGGACGGCCTCCTACGAGCAGTACTTC. The rearrangement uses TRBV7-2 and TRBJ2-7, with D perhaps given as TRBD1 or TRBD2 (5 bases each). V lost 5 bases and J 0 bases, leaving 14 bases between the germline ends. The germline gives CDR1 SGHTA, CDR2 FQGNSA. The CDR3 runs 15 residues.

The chain is built from TRBV19 and TRBJ2-1; maybe TRBD2 (6 bases). Germline-derived CDR1 and CDR2 are LNHDA and SQIVND (reference sequence). V was pared by 4 bases and J by 2 bases, with 15 bases between. The CDR3 length is 16 residues. The CDR3 region is CASSKTSTSPYNEQFF. The CDR3 region has the DNA TGTGCCAGTAGTAAAACTAGCACCAGTCCCTACAATGAGCAGTTCTTC. The whole variable domain, remainder taken from reference TRBV19 and TRBJ2-1, is DGGITQSPKYLFRKEGQNVTLSCEQNLNHDAMYWYRQDPGQGLRLIYYSQIVNDFQKGDIAEGYSVSREKKESFPLTVTSAQKNPTAFYLCASSKTSTSPYNEQFFGPGTRLTVL.

V is TRBV7-6 and J is TRBJ2-2; D gene unclear. From germline, CDR1 is SGHVS and CDR2 FNYEAQ. Trimming left V 1 base short and J 4 bases short, with 4 bases between. The CDR3 consists of 13 residues. CDR3 coding DNA: TGTGCCAGCAGCTTAGTGCGCACCGGGGAGCTGTTTTTT. This sequence encodes CASSLVRTGELFF.

The chain joins TRBV7-9 to TRBJ1-2, with 7 bases identical to TRBD1. This CDR3 has 12 amino acids. Trimming took 10 bases from V and 5 from J; bases not matched to a gene: 7. Germline CDR1 and CDR2: SEHNR and FQNEAQ (reference sequence). The CDR3, as DNA: TGTGCCATCCCGACAGGGCCTTATGGCTACACCTTC. Translation: CAIPTGPYGYTF.

This chain joins TRBV7-6 and TRBJ2-3, with 9 bases lining up with TRBD2. The J segment lost 9 bases and the V segment lost 4 bases, leaving 5 bases of the junction unmatched. This CDR3 has 13 amino acids. Germline-derived CDR1 and CDR2 are SGHVS and FNYEAQ. The CDR3: CASSYGTSSTQYF. The CDR3 nucleotides read TGTGCCAGCAGCTACGGGACTAGCAGCACGCAGTATTTT.

Only one count was recorded for this clone. V gene TRBV5-1 combines with J gene TRBJ1-4; D is unresolved. CDR3 length: 13 amino acids. The V and J ends lost 0 bases and 4 bases respectively, with 4 bases between them. CDR1 and CDR2 (germline): SGHRS, YFSETQ. Here the CDR3 reads CASSLGGNEKLFF. Written as DNA, the CDR3 is TGCGCCAGCAGCTTGGGCGGTAATGAAAAACTGTTTTTT.

The chain couples TRBV9 to TRBJ2-7; TRBD1 might be the D (5 bases). The V gene lost 0 bases and the J gene lost 1 base, with 14 bases spanning the gap. Germline V gene sequence: CDR1 SGDLS, CDR2 YYNGEE. The CDR3 contains 16 residues. This CDR3 is CASSVGSGIGSYEQYF. The CDR3 DNA is TGTGCCAGCAGCGTAGGTTCAGGGATAGGATCCTACGAGCAGTACTTC.